The 29 T cell receptor beta chains in this list originate from one sample, sequenced in a study of blood T cells in healthy people across ages (dated by TCRdb to the mid-2010s). Library construction relied on 5' RACE. The sequencer listed for this sample is Illumina HiSeq 2500. The second PCR ran for roughly 7 to 11 cycles and used a J-beta primer mix along with a sample-barcoded 5' primer. Using fastp trimming at Q25 and MiXCR clonotype assembly, TCRdb reanalyzed the public sequencing data and kept in-frame beta chains. Duplicate CDR3 protein sequences are folded into a single record with the most common DNA and genes. In this sample the table shows about 800,000 distinct CDR3 sequences, roughly 50% of which occur a single time. The ten largest clones represent approximately 23% of the sample. Sequencing was done on a sample of blood. Receptors were obtained from a man aged 30 to 39 in good health.

V is TRBV28 and J is TRBJ2-1; a possible D gene is TRBD2 (5 bases). V was cut by 5 bases and J by 2 bases, with 13 bases left in between. The CDR3 is 15 amino acids. Germline values: CDR1 MDHEN, CDR2 SYDVKM. In DNA form, the CDR3 reads TGTGCCAGCAGTCCTCAGCGGAGGCCCTACAATGAGCAGTTCTTC. Its protein is CASSPQRRPYNEQFF. Filled out from reference TRBV28 and TRBJ2-1, the complete variable domain reads DVKVTQSSRYLVKRTGEKVFLECVQDMDHENMFWYRQDPGLGLRLIYFSYDVKMKEKGDIPEGYSVSREKKERFSLILESASTNQTSMYLCASSPQRRPYNEQFFGPGTRLTVL.

The chain combines TRBV2 with TRBJ2-3; D call uncertain. Trimming shortened V by 8 bases and J by 6 bases, and 12 bases separated the two germline ends. CDR3 length: 12 residues. The V gene's germline CDR1 is SNHLY and CDR2 FYNNEI. The DNA for the CDR3 is TGTGCCAGCGTGCTCCTGATGGATACGCAGTATTTT. This sequence encodes CASVLLMDTQYF.

The genes are TRBV4-2 and TRBJ2-5; D not resolved. Germline CDR1 LGHNA, CDR2 YNFKEQ. The germline V and J ends were trimmed by 2 bases and 3 bases, with 10 bases remaining between them. This CDR3 comprises 14 residues. CDR3 DNA sequence: TGTGCCAGCAGCCAACGGTCAGAGAAAGAGACCCAGTACTTC. Translated: CASSQRSEKETQYF.

The chain links TRBV5-1 to TRBJ2-1; D gene ambiguous. The CDR3 has 16 amino acids. CDR1 and CDR2 (germline): SGHRS, YFSETQ. Deletions cut 8 bases from V and 0 bases from J, with 18 bases between. This chain's CDR3 is CASSHGQPNSYNEQFF. The CDR3, as DNA: TGCGCCAGTTCCCATGGCCAGCCCAACTCCTACAATGAGCAGTTCTTC. Together with reference TRBV5-1 and TRBJ2-1, the CDR3 gives the full variable domain: KAGVTQTPRYLIKTRGQQVTLSCSPISGHRSVSWYQQTPGQGLQFLFEYFSETQRNKGNFPGRFSGRQFSNSRSEMNVSTLELGDSALYLCASSHGQPNSYNEQFFGPGTRLTVL.

This clonotype showed up just a few times. V is TRBV3-1 and J is TRBJ2-5; D is possibly TRBD2 (6 bases). Germline V gene lookup returns CDR1 LGHDT and CDR2 YNNKEL (reference sequence). The CDR3 sequence is 15 residues long. The V gene lost 2 bases and the J gene lost 1 base, with 11 bases spanning the gap. Here the CDR3 reads CASSQSLAIQETQYF. CDR3 sequence (DNA): TGTGCCAGCAGCCAAAGTCTAGCGATCCAAGAGACCCAGTACTTC.

This chain joins TRBV10-3 and TRBJ2-2; 13 bases are a match to TRBD2. This CDR3 region has 16 residues. J gave up 6 bases and V 6 bases, and 7 bases lay outside the gene matches. Germline CDR1 reads ENHRY; CDR2 reads SYGVKD. The CDR3 reads CAISGTSGAKAGELFF. The DNA of the CDR3 is TGTGCCATCAGCGGGACTAGCGGGGCGAAGGCCGGGGAGCTGTTTTTT.

The chain employs TRBV29-1 and TRBJ2-1, with 11 nucleotides matching TRBD1. This CDR3 has 13 residues. J lost 7 bases, V lost 7 bases, and 6 bases had no gene match. The germline CDR1 and CDR2 sequences are SQVTM and ANQGSEA. CDR3 coding DNA: TGCAGCGCCGGACAGGGGGCCACGAATGAGCAGTTCTTC. This codes for CSAGQGATNEQFF.

The chain couples TRBV10-3 to TRBJ2-1; a possible D gene is TRBD2 (6 bases). V was trimmed by 3 bases and J by 5 bases, leaving 14 bases between them. Germline V gives CDR1 ENHRY, CDR2 SYGVKD. The CDR3 sequence is 15 residues long. The CDR3 DNA sequence: TGTGCCATCAGTGACCGGGACTTAGGCGACAATGAGCAGTTCTTC. Residues: CAISDRDLGDNEQFF.

The chain is built from TRBV18 and TRBJ2-7; no reliable D call. Trimming removed 8 bases at V and 2 bases at J, with 10 bases between. The CDR3 totals 12 residues. Germline CDR1 and CDR2: KGHSH and LQKENI. CDR3 region: CASSPTAYEQYF. As DNA, the CDR3 is TGTGCCAGCAGCCCGACCGCCTACGAGCAGTACTTC.

There are a few counts of this clonotype. The chain links TRBV11-2 to TRBJ1-6, with 8 positions matching TRBD1. In germline, CDR1 is SGHAT, CDR2 FQNNGV. The V gene end was trimmed by 3 bases and the J gene end by 5 bases; junction bases not matched to a gene: 3. The length of the CDR3 is 15 residues. The CDR3: CASSFGQGDNSPLHF. CDR3 in DNA: TGTGCCAGCAGCTTCGGACAGGGCGATAATTCACCCCTCCACTTT.

This chain joins TRBV29-1 and TRBJ2-1; TRBD1 aligns across 8 bases. V was clipped by 4 bases and J by 9 bases; unmatched bases: 5. The CDR3 loop spans 12 amino acids. Germline CDR1 reads SQVTM; CDR2 reads ANQGSEA. In DNA form, the CDR3 reads TGCAGCGTTGGACAGGGGAGAACTGAGCAGTTCTTC. Its protein product is CSVGQGRTEQFF.

The rearrangement joins TRBV20-1 to TRBJ2-3; 10 bases map to TRBD2. J was trimmed by 1 base and V by 6 bases; bases with no gene match: 4. Germline CDR1 and CDR2: DFQATT and SNEGSKA (reference sequence). This CDR3 has 14 residues. The CDR3 here is CSAGGTSGTDTQYF. The CDR3 DNA is TGCAGTGCGGGCGGGACTAGCGGCACAGATACGCAGTATTTT.

V and J are TRBV28 and TRBJ1-2, with unresolved D. The CDR3 is made up of 12 amino acids. CDR1 and CDR2 (germline): MDHEN, SYDVKM. V was shortened by 8 bases and J by 7 bases, with 14 bases between the two germline ends. CDR3: CASAYRSSGYTF. The CDR3 bases are TGTGCCAGCGCCTACCGTTCCAGTGGCTACACCTTC.

The CDR3 protein is CASRPVGLSYEQYF. The DNA for the CDR3 is TGTGCCAGCAGGCCCGTCGGACTTTCCTACGAGCAGTACTTC. The chain employs TRBV28 and TRBJ2-7, with TRBD2 as a possible D gene (5 bases). Germline CDR1 is MDHEN and CDR2 is SYDVKM. V was shortened by 6 bases and J by 1 base, with 13 bases between the two germline ends. The CDR3 is 14 amino acids.

The chain has TRBV29-1 and TRBJ2-5; D possibly corresponds to TRBD2 (5 bases). The CDR3 sequence is 13 residues long. Trimming removed 3 bases from V and 1 base from J, with 9 bases in between. Germline CDR1 is SQVTM and CDR2 is ANQGSEA. The CDR3 nucleotides read TGCAGCGTTGAGGAGGAAACCCAAGAGACCCAGTACTTC. Translation gives CSVEEETQETQYF.

This clonotype was observed a few times. V and J are TRBV7-9 and TRBJ2-4; 9 positions match TRBD1. Germline CDR1 SEHNR, CDR2 FQNEAQ (reference sequence). There are 14 residues in the CDR3. The V gene end was trimmed by 5 bases and the J gene end by 6 bases; junction bases not matched to a gene: 5. CDR3 nucleotide sequence: TGTGCCAGCAGCGGGGACAGGGTCGGAAACATTCAGTACTTC. Residues: CASSGDRVGNIQYF.

J is TRBJ1-5 and V is TRBV12-3 or TRBV12-4; D might be TRBD1 (6 bases). The CDR3 length is 17 residues. V was shortened by 3 bases and J by 5 bases, with 20 bases between the two germline ends. The CDR3 DNA reads as TGTGCCAGCAGTTTCACTTTGGTAGGGGGGGGTGATCAGCCCCAGCATTTT. Residues: CASSFTLVGGGDQPQHF.

In its sample, this clonotype was seen a few times. The V and J genes are TRBV3-1 and TRBJ2-1; D gene ambiguous. The V end was cut by 5 bases, the J end by 3 bases, with 14 bases between. The CDR3 is 15 residues long. Germline V gives CDR1 LGHDT, CDR2 YNNKEL (reference sequence). CDR3 in amino acids: CASSIDTIFYNEQFF. Here the CDR3 DNA reads TGTGCCAGCAGCATAGATACGATCTTCTACAATGAGCAGTTCTTC.

V and J are TRBV6-5 and TRBJ1-3; no firm D call. From germline, CDR1 is MNHEY and CDR2 SVGAGI. This CDR3 region has 11 residues. V was clipped by 2 bases and J by 6 bases, with 2 bases between them. In nucleotides, the CDR3 is TGTGCCAGCAGTTACCTAAACACCATATATTTT. This sequence encodes CASSYLNTIYF.

This clonotype was seen only a few times. This sequence joins TRBV11-1 and TRBJ2-3; possible D gene TRBD2, 7 bases. V shed 5 bases and J shed 6 bases, with 21 bases lying between them. Germline V gene sequence: CDR1 SGHAT, CDR2 FQDESV (reference sequence). The CDR3 contains 16 residues. CDR3 sequence: CASSPRAGAGVDTQYF. CDR3 nucleotide sequence: TGTGCCAGCAGCCCGAGGGCAGGGGCGGGAGTGGATACGCAGTATTTT. Full variable domain (rest looked up from reference TRBV11-1 and TRBJ2-3): EAEVAQSPRYKITEKSQAVAFWCDPISGHATLYWYRQILGQGPELLVQFQDESVVDDSQLPKDRFSAERLKGVDSTLKIQPAELGDSAMYLCASSPRAGAGVDTQYFGPGTRLTVL.

In regard to this clonotype: The junction departs from the called germline gene at one end, perhaps through a read error. CDR3 DNA: TGTGCCGGCAGCTTAGCCCTAGACTCCTACGAGCAGTACTTC. It yields the protein CAGSLALDSYEQYF. The rearrangement links TRBV7-2 to TRBJ2-7, with D hard to call. The CDR3 has 14 residues. Germline V gene data show CDR1 as SGHTA and CDR2 as FQGNSA.

The genes are TRBV6-2 or TRBV6-3 and TRBJ2-7; 8 positions match TRBD2. The V segment lost 7 bases and the J segment 2 bases; nucleotides outside the gene matches: 4. This CDR3 contains 13 residues. The germline V gene encodes CDR1 MNHEY and CDR2 SVGEGT. CDR3 region: CASKAGDPYEQYF. For the CDR3, the DNA is TGTGCCAGCAAAGCGGGAGATCCCTACGAGCAGTACTTC.

Of note for this clonotype: An end of the junction does not agree with germline; a read error may underlie this. The rearrangement joins TRBV18 to TRBJ1-4, with D possibly being TRBD1 (6 bases). The CDR3 loop spans 13 amino acids. Germline V gene lookup returns CDR1 KGHSH and CDR2 LQKENI. The CDR3 is CASPPGGSEKLFF. In DNA, the CDR3 is TGTGCCAGCCCACCGGGGGGCAGTGAAAAACTGTTTTTT.

This chain connects TRBV13 to TRBJ2-5; D remains unclear. The germline gives CDR1 PRHDT, CDR2 FYEKMQ (reference sequence). There are 13 residues in the CDR3. The V end was cut by 5 bases, the J end by 1 base, with 8 bases between. In nucleotides, the CDR3 is TGTGCCAGCAGCCCGCCTCTCCAAGAGACCCAGTACTTC. Translating gives CASSPPLQETQYF.

V is TRBV20-1 and J is TRBJ2-1; 9 bases map to TRBD2. Trimming removed 3 bases from V and 10 bases from J; junction bases left unmatched: 19. Germline CDR1 is DFQATT and CDR2 is SNEGSKA (reference sequence). This CDR3 has 17 residues. The CDR3 DNA is TGCAGTGCTAGTACTTATTTTGGGACTAGCTTATTCGAGGAGCAGTTCTTC. Its translation: CSASTYFGTSLFEEQFF.

In its sample, this clonotype was seen a few times. The V gene is TRBV29-1, the J gene TRBJ2-1; TRBD1 matches at 9 bases. The CDR3 sequence is 12 residues long. The germline gives CDR1 SQVTM, CDR2 ANQGSEA. V shed 3 bases, J shed 8 bases, and the junction held 2 bases outside the gene matches. As DNA, the CDR3 is TGCAGCGTTGATGGACAGGGGTATGAGCAGTTCTTC. It encodes CSVDGQGYEQFF.

The chain couples TRBV27 to TRBJ2-5; TRBD2 matches at 8 bases. V was pared by 7 bases and J by 4 bases, with 14 bases of the junction left unmatched. The CDR3 is 16 residues long. Per germline, CDR1 MNHEY and CDR2 SMNVEV (reference sequence). Here the CDR3 DNA reads TGTGCCAGCAAGGACAGCGCAGCTAGCGGGTTAGAGACCCAGTACTTC. Translated: CASKDSAASGLETQYF.

This clonotype was counted between two and nine times. The gene calls are TRBV29-1 and TRBJ2-7; TRBD1 agrees at 10 bases. CDR1 is SQVTM and CDR2 is ANQGSEA in the germline V gene. V was clipped by 7 bases and J by 0 bases; unmatched bases: 9. The CDR3 is made up of 15 amino acids. In nucleotides, the CDR3 is TGCAGCGGGGGGGACAGGGGCGGTAACTCCTACGAGCAGTACTTC. Its protein product is CSGGDRGGNSYEQYF.

The V and J genes are TRBV5-5 and TRBJ2-3; D is possibly TRBD2 (6 bases). The CDR3 has 17 amino acids. V was pared by 2 bases and J by 3 bases, with 19 bases between. From germline, CDR1 is SGHKS and CDR2 YYEKEE (reference sequence). The CDR3 DNA reads as TGTGCCAGCAGCTTTGGCCCCGGGGGTTCGAGGACAGATACGCAGTATTTT. It yields the protein CASSFGPGGSRTDTQYF. Using reference TRBV5-5 and TRBJ2-3 for the parts outside the CDR3, the full variable domain is DAGVTQSPTHLIKTRGQQVTLRCSPISGHKSVSWYQQVLGQGPQFIFQYYEKEERGRGNFPDRFSARQFPNYSSELNVNALLLGDSALYLCASSFGPGGSRTDTQYFGPGTRLTVL.